One and the same sample provided the 2 T cell receptor beta chains below, sequenced in a study of OX40 agonist ivuxolimab in advanced cancers. The table came from immunoSEQ multiplex PCR; TCRdb's copy has only in-frame clones and leaves some out. Among more than 60,000 clones listed, roughly three quarters were seen once. Source: CD4+ or CD8+ T cells sorted from blood, taken in a trial of the OX40 agonist ivuxolimab. All receptors derive from an adult with an advanced solid tumor such as melanoma, head and neck, liver or kidney cancer.

This clone was seen more than once but under ten times. The gene calls are TRBV7-3 and TRBJ1-1; D is undetermined. Germline V lookup: CDR1 SGHTA, CDR2 FQGTGA. The CDR3 spans 13 residues. V shed 4 bases and J shed 0 bases, with 6 bases lying between them. CDR3 residues: CASSSAVNTEAFF. The DNA of the CDR3 is TGTGCCAGCAGCTCGGCGGTGAACACTGAAGCTTTCTTT.

V gene TRBV11-3 combines with J gene TRBJ2-5; 8 bases are shared with TRBD1. This CDR3 has 15 residues. Trimming cost V 5 bases and J 3 bases; bases outside gene matches: 8. In germline, CDR1 is SGHNT, CDR2 YENEEA. The CDR3 nucleotides are TGTGCCAGCAGCGACCGGGACAGGCGAAAAGAGACCCAGTACTTC. Its protein is CASSDRDRRKETQYF.